The clone carrying this TCR beta chain ranks as medium-sized. The antigen remains undetermined. The immunoSEQ assay was version 4, run in survey mode. TCRdb's copy holds only in-frame clones and misses some; the assay was immunoSEQ multiplex PCR. This table has 50,000 or so clones, about 81% appearing once. This sample stems from a study of persistence of HIV-infected CD4 T cells. Overall study: Median time on suppressive ART was seven to eight years. Findings and limits, study-wide: TCRbeta richness was lower in CMV- and Gag-responding cells than in anti-CD3/anti-CD28-responding cells. Degenerate expanded CDR3beta sequences were enriched among CMV- and Gag-responding cells.

V was cut by 2 bases and J by 7 bases, with 3 bases left in between. CDR1 and CDR2 (germline): MNHNS, SASEGT. The CDR3 has 11 amino acids. The stimulus was lysate of CMV-infected fibroblasts, 10 ug/mL. CD40L-negative CD69-negative CD45RO-high memory CD4+ T cells were sorted as populations depleted of antigen-responding cells. Sequenced here: CD4+ T cells sorted from PBMCs after roughly 17-hour stimulation, sampled from a patient who received antiretroviral therapy. This TCR was recovered from an adult man with HIV who was CMV-seropositive. V gene TRBV6-1 combines with J gene TRBJ1-5; D is unresolved. CDR3 in amino acids: CASSEMQPQHF. CDR3 DNA: TGTGCCAGCAGTGAAATGCAGCCCCAGCATTTT.